Below are 23 T cell receptor beta chains sequenced from a single sample in a study of identical twins. Each CDR3 protein gets one entry after TCRdb re-called the 5' RACE reads with MiXCR. The profile shows some 570,000 distinct CDR3 sequences, around 22% of them singletons. This sample was shared with a second study, whose subject was yellow fever vaccine responses in identical twins.

Sequencing input: CD4+ T cells sorted from blood. The receptors originated from a woman aged 18 to 35 in good health.

The chain carries TRBV10-1 and TRBJ1-1; a weak D match, TRBD1 (6 bases). The V end lost 2 bases, the J end lost 7 bases, and 14 bases lay between the germline ends. The length of the CDR3 is 14 residues. The germline gives CDR1 WNHNN, CDR2 SYGVQD (reference sequence). Written as DNA, the CDR3 is TGCGCCAGCAGTGAGGGGCTGGGGGCAGGTGAAGCTTTCTTT. Protein: CASSEGLGAGEAFF.

CDR3 in DNA: TGTGCCAGCAGAAAAAGCGGAACCTCCTACGAGCAGTACTTC. It yields the protein CASRKSGTSYEQYF. This sequence joins TRBV28 and TRBJ2-7, with D perhaps TRBD2 (5 bases). CDR3 size: 14 residues. Trimming left V 6 bases short and J 0 bases short, with 12 bases between. Germline V gives CDR1 MDHEN, CDR2 SYDVKM.

This clonotype was seen only a few times. This chain uses TRBV18 with TRBJ2-7; possibly TRBD1 or TRBD2 for D (6 bases each). V was clipped by 1 base and J by 4 bases, with 14 bases between them. CDR1 is KGHSH, CDR2 LQKENI, per germline. This CDR3 spans 15 amino acids. The CDR3 DNA is TGTGCCAGCTCACCACAGGGGGGCTCTTTGTACGAGCAGTACTTC. Translating it yields CASSPQGGSLYEQYF. Full variable domain (remainder filled in from reference TRBV18 and TRBJ2-7): NAGVMQNPRHLVRRRGQEARLRCSPMKGHSHVYWYRQLPEEGLKFMVYLQKENIIDESGMPKERFSAEFPKEGPSILRIQQVVRGDSAAYFCASSPQGGSLYEQYFGPGTRLTVT.

This chain uses TRBV11-3 with TRBJ2-2, with D possibly TRBD2 on 5 matching bases. The V end was cut by 1 base, the J end by 5 bases, with 11 bases between. Germline V gene data show CDR1 as SGHNT and CDR2 as YENEEA. This CDR3 comprises 15 residues. The CDR3 DNA sequence: TGTGCCAGCAGCTTAGTTCCAGGCGGGACCGGGGAGCTGTTTTTT. Amino acids: CASSLVPGGTGELFF.

The CDR3 spells CASSLYDLAGTYNEQFF. CDR3 in DNA: TGTGCCAGCAGTCTATATGACCTAGCGGGAACGTACAATGAGCAGTTCTTC. The chain uses TRBV2 and TRBJ2-1, with 9 positions matching TRBD2. This CDR3 contains 17 residues. Per the germline V gene, CDR1 is SNHLY and CDR2 is FYNNEI. The V segment lost 5 bases and the J segment 4 bases; nucleotides outside the gene matches: 12.

This clonotype was observed a handful of times. The chain combines TRBV10-3 with TRBJ2-3; TRBD2 aligns across 9 bases. Unmatched junction bases numbered 4, after V lost 3 bases and J lost 3 bases. The CDR3 spans 15 residues. Looked up from germline, CDR1 is ENHRY and CDR2 is SYGVKD. The CDR3 spells CAISDSGRGTDTQYF. DNA of the CDR3: TGTGCCATCAGTGATAGCGGGAGAGGAACAGATACGCAGTATTTT.

This clonotype has a handful of counts. The chain combines TRBV7-8 with TRBJ2-7; TRBD1 matches 9 bases. CDR3 length equals 15 residues. With V trimmed by 7 bases and J by 4 bases, 11 bases remained unmatched. Germline V CDR1 and CDR2: SGHVS, FQNEAQ. This CDR3 reads CASTVAGTGTYEQYF. In DNA form, the CDR3 reads TGTGCCAGCACCGTGGCCGGGACAGGGACTTACGAGCAGTACTTC.

The rearrangement joins TRBV14 to TRBJ2-3; D not resolved. Germline-derived CDR1 and CDR2 are SGHDN and FVKESK. The CDR3 sequence is 13 residues long. Trimming removed 3 bases from V and 1 base from J, with 5 bases in between. As DNA, the CDR3 is TGTGCCAGCAGCCAGCAGGGCACAGATACGCAGTATTTT. This gives the protein CASSQQGTDTQYF.

This clonotype was detected only a few times. The chain links TRBV15 to TRBJ2-7; the match to TRBD1 covers 11 bases. This CDR3 has 15 residues. Trimming removed 1 base from V and 7 bases from J; junction bases left unmatched: 6. Per the germline V gene, CDR1 is LNHNV and CDR2 is YYDKDF (reference sequence). The CDR3 protein is CATSRGGTGGVEQYF. As DNA, the CDR3 is TGTGCCACCAGCAGAGGTGGGACAGGGGGAGTGGAGCAGTACTTC.

In this sample, this clonotype turned up a few times. J is TRBJ2-1 and V is TRBV10-3, with 12 bases that match TRBD2. This CDR3 contains 17 residues. Germline CDR1 ENHRY, CDR2 SYGVKD. Losses at the gene ends were 1 base for V and 9 bases for J; bases not matched to a gene: 10. The CDR3 protein is CAISELLRLAGAGEQFF. The CDR3 DNA sequence: TGTGCCATCAGTGAGTTGCTTCGACTAGCGGGAGCAGGTGAGCAGTTCTTC.

This clonotype came up once. The chain joins TRBV10-3 to TRBJ1-2; no clear D gene. Trimming removed 4 bases at V and 8 bases at J, with 17 bases between. This CDR3 is built from 14 residues. Germline CDR1 and CDR2: ENHRY and SYGVKD. This chain's CDR3 is CAISVGVDRAGYTF. The CDR3 region has the DNA TGTGCCATCAGTGTTGGAGTTGATCGGGCCGGCTACACCTTC.

In its sample, this clonotype was seen many times. The chain carries TRBV15 and TRBJ1-5; TRBD1 matches 10 bases. The V gene end was trimmed by 0 bases and the J gene end by 7 bases; junction bases not matched to a gene: 3. Germline V lookup: CDR1 LNHNV, CDR2 YYDKDF (reference sequence). The CDR3 runs 15 residues. Written as DNA, the CDR3 is TGTGCCACCAGCAGAGAACCGGGACAGGGGCAGCCCCAGCATTTT. This sequence encodes CATSREPGQGQPQHF.

The chain's CDR3 is CASSLAWSGDENIQYF. The DNA for the CDR3 is TGTGCCAGCAGCTTAGCTTGGTCAGGGGACGAAAACATTCAGTACTTC. The rearrangement links TRBV7-9 to TRBJ2-4; possible D gene TRBD1, 6 bases. This CDR3 is built from 16 residues. V was pared by 0 bases and J by 5 bases, with 14 bases between. From germline, CDR1 is SEHNR and CDR2 FQNEAQ (reference sequence).

The chain is built from TRBV12-3 or TRBV12-4 and TRBJ1-2; 10 positions agree with TRBD1. The CDR3 contains 14 residues. The junction had 4 bases not matched to a gene; V was cut back by 5 bases and J by 4 bases. This CDR3 reads CASSDRGRGYGYTF. CDR3 bases: TGTGCCAGCAGTGACAGGGGGCGCGGCTATGGCTACACCTTC.

This chain uses TRBV5-1 with TRBJ2-1; 8 bases agree with TRBD2. J was trimmed by 7 bases and V by 0 bases; bases with no gene match: 3. Per the germline V gene, CDR1 is SGHRS and CDR2 is YFSETQ. The length of the CDR3 is 14 residues. In DNA, the CDR3 is TGCGCCAGCAGCTTGGGTAGCGGGGATAATGAGCAGTTCTTC. This gives the protein CASSLGSGDNEQFF.

The chain employs TRBV10-3 and TRBJ2-2, with D uncertain. V was trimmed by 4 bases and J by 7 bases, leaving 10 bases between them. This CDR3 contains 13 residues. Germline V gives CDR1 ENHRY, CDR2 SYGVKD. The CDR3 bases are TGTGCCATCAGTGTGGGCGGCGGCGGGGAGCTGTTTTTT. The encoded protein is CAISVGGGGELFF.

This chain connects TRBV2 to TRBJ2-2, with 7 positions matching TRBD2. This CDR3 is 15 amino acids long. Trimming at V came to 5 bases and at J to 5 bases, leaving 8 bases not matched to a gene. CDR1 SNHLY and CDR2 FYNNEI come from the germline V gene. The CDR3 nucleotides read TGTGCCAGCAGTAGGGACTACCTTAGGACCGGGGAGCTGTTTTTT. Protein product: CASSRDYLRTGELFF.

The table lists this clonotype with a few counts. The J gene is TRBJ1-2, the V gene TRBV12-3 or TRBV12-4; tentative D call: TRBD1 (6 bases). The CDR3 is 14 amino acids. Trimming removed 3 bases at V and 4 bases at J, with 12 bases between. DNA for the CDR3: TGTGCCAGCAGTTTCGGACAGCCTGGCTATGGCTACACCTTC. Its protein product is CASSFGQPGYGYTF.

The rearrangement uses TRBV6-1 and TRBJ1-2; TRBD1 matches 8 bases. The CDR3 extends over 14 amino acids. From germline, CDR1 is MNHNS and CDR2 SASEGT. Trimming removed 4 bases from V and 3 bases from J; junction bases left unmatched: 4. The CDR3 bases are TGTGCCAGCAGTGTATACAGGGGGGACTATGGCTACACCTTC. Translating gives CASSVYRGDYGYTF.

This clonotype was detected once. The V and J genes are TRBV6-1 and TRBJ2-3; perhaps D is TRBD1 or TRBD2 (5 bases each). CDR1 MNHNS and CDR2 SASEGT come from the germline V gene. The V end was cut by 6 bases, the J end by 14 bases, with 21 bases between. This CDR3 comprises 13 residues. The CDR3 region is CASSPGRTARRYF. As DNA, the CDR3 is TGTGCCAGCAGCCCGGGGCGAACTGCGAGGAGGTATTTT.

The chain has TRBV5-1 and TRBJ1-1; D remains unclear. The V end lost 4 bases, the J end lost 1 base, and 14 bases lay between the germline ends. There are 15 residues in the CDR3. From germline, CDR1 is SGHRS and CDR2 YFSETQ. CDR3 loop: CASSQTGIPNTEAFF. The CDR3 DNA reads TGCGCCAGCAGCCAGACGGGGATCCCGAACACTGAAGCTTTCTTT. The variable domain in full, completed from reference TRBV5-1 and TRBJ1-1, reads KAGVTQTPRYLIKTRGQQVTLSCSPISGHRSVSWYQQTPGQGLQFLFEYFSETQRNKGNFPGRFSGRQFSNSRSEMNVSTLELGDSALYLCASSQTGIPNTEAFFGQGTRLTVV.

This clonotype was detected a few times. DNA of the CDR3: TGTGCCATCAGTGGGTGGGACAGGGTGCCCTACAATGAGCAGTTCTTC. It translates to CAISGWDRVPYNEQFF. The chain uses TRBV10-3 and TRBJ2-1; TRBD1 matches 9 bases. V shed 4 bases, J shed 2 bases, and the junction held 6 bases outside the gene matches. This CDR3 region has 16 residues. Germline-derived CDR1 and CDR2 are ENHRY and SYGVKD.

In this sample, this clonotype turned up a few times. At one end, the junction sequence differs from germline, possibly due to a read error. V and J are TRBV24-1 and TRBJ1-2; D ambiguous. The CDR3 is 12 amino acids. Per the germline V gene, CDR1 is KGHDR and CDR2 is SFDVKD. This CDR3 reads CATSDFGYGYTF. The CDR3 nucleotides read TGTGCCACCAGTGATTTCGGGTATGGCTACACCTTT.